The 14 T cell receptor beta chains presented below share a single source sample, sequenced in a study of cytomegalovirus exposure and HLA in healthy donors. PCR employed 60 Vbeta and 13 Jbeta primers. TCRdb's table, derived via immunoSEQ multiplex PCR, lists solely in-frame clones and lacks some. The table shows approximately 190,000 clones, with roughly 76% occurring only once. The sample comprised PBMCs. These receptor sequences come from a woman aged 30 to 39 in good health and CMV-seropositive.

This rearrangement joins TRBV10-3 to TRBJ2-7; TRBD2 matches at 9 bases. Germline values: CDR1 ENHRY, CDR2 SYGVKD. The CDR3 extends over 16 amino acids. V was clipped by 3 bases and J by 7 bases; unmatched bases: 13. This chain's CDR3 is CAISEFQAGGPFEQYF. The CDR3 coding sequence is TGTGCCATCAGTGAATTCCAAGCGGGGGGACCCTTTGAGCAGTACTTC.

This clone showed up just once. CDR3 sequence: CASSVSSGSYEQYF. In DNA form, the CDR3 reads TGTGCCAGCAGCGTTTCTAGCGGCAGCTACGAGCAGTACTTC. This chain joins TRBV9 and TRBJ2-7; 7 bases agree with TRBD2. V was clipped by 2 bases and J by 3 bases; unmatched bases: 5. The CDR3 is made up of 14 amino acids. Germline loops: CDR1 SGDLS, CDR2 YYNGEE.

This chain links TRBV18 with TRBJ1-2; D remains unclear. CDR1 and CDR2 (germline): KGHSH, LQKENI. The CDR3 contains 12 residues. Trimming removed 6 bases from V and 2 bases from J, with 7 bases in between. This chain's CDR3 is CASSAANYGYTF. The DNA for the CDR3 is TGTGCCAGCTCCGCAGCGAACTATGGCTACACCTTC.

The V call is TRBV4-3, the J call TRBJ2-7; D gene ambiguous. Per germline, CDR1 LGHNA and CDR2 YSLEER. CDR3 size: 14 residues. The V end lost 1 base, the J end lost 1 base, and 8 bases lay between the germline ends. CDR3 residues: CASSQGASSYEQYF. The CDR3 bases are TGCGCCAGCAGCCAAGGGGCCAGTTCCTACGAGCAGTACTTC.

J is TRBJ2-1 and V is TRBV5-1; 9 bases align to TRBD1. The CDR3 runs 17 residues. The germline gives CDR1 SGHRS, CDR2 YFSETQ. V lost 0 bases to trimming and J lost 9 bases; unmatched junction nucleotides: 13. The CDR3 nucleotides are TGCGCCAGCAGCTTGGTTTCCCCGACAGGGGGTGGTGGTGAGCAGTTCTTC. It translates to CASSLVSPTGGGGEQFF. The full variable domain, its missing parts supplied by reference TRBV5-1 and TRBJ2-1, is KAGVTQTPRYLIKTRGQQVTLSCSPISGHRSVSWYQQTPGQGLQFLFEYFSETQRNKGNFPGRFSGRQFSNSRSEMNVSTLELGDSALYLCASSLVSPTGGGGEQFFGPGTRLTVL.

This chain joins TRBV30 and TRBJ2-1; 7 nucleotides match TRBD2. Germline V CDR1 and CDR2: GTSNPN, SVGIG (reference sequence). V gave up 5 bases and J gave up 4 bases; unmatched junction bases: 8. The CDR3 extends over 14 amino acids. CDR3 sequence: CAWDPGAGYNEQFF. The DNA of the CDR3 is TGTGCCTGGGACCCGGGAGCGGGGTACAATGAGCAGTTCTTC.

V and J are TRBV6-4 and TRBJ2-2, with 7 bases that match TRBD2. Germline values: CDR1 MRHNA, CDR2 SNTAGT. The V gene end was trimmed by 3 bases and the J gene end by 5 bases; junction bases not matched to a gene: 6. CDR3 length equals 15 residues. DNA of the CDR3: TGTGCCAGCAGTGAAGAAGCGGGGAAAACCGGGGAGCTGTTTTTT. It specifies CASSEEAGKTGELFF.

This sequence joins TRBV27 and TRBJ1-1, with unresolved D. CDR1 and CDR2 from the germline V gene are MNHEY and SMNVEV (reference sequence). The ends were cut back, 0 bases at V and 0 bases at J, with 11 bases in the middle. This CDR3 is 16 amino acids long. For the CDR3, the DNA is TGTGCCAGCAGTTTATCGGACTCTCTCATGAACACTGAAGCTTTCTTT. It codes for CASSLSDSLMNTEAFF.

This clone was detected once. CDR3 sequence (DNA): TGTGCCAGCAGCGGACAGGGGGTGAATGGCTACACCTTC. Encoded protein: CASSGQGVNGYTF. This chain connects TRBV7-9 to TRBJ1-2, with 10 bases lining up with TRBD1. From germline, CDR1 is SEHNR and CDR2 FQNEAQ (reference sequence). Trimming removed 5 bases from V and 6 bases from J; junction bases left unmatched: 3. CDR3 length equals 13 residues.

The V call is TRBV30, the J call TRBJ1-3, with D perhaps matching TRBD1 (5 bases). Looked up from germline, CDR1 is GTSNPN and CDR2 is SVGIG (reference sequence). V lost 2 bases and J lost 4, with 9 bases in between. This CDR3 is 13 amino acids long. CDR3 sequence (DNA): TGTGCCTGGAGTCACACAGGCGGAAACACCATATATTTT. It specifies CAWSHTGGNTIYF.

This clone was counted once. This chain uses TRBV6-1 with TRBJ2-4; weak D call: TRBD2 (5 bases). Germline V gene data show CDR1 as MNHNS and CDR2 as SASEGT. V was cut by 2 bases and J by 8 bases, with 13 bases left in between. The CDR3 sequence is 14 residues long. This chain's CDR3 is CASSEQSGWDIQYF. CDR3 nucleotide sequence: TGTGCCAGCAGTGAACAGAGCGGTTGGGACATTCAGTACTTC.

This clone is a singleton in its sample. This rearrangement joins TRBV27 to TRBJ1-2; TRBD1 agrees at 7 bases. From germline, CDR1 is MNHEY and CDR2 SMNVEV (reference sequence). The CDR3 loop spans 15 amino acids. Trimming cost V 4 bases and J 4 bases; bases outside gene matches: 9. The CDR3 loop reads CASSSPLTGTYGYTF. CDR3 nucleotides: TGTGCCAGCAGTTCCCCCCTGACAGGGACCTATGGCTACACCTTC.

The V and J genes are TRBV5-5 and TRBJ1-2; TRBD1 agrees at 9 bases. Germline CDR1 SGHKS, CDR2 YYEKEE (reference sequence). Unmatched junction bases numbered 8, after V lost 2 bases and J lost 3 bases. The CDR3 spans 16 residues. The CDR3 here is CASSFGGTGPDYGYTF. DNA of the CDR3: TGTGCCAGCAGCTTTGGAGGGACAGGGCCCGACTATGGCTACACCTTC.

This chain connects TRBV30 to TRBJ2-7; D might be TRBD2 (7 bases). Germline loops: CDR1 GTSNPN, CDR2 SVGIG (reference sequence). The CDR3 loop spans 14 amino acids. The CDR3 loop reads CAQAEGGSSYEQYF. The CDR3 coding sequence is TGTGCACAAGCCGAGGGGGGGAGCTCCTACGAGCAGTACTTC.